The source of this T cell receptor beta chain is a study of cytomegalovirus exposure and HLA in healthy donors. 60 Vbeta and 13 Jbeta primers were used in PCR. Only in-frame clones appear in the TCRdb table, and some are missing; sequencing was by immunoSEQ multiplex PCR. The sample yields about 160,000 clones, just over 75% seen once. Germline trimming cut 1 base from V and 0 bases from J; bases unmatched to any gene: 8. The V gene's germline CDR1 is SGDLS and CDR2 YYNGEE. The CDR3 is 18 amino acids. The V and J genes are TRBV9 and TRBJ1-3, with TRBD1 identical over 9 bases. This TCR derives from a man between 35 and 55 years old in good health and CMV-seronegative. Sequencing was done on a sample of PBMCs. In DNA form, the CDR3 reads TGTGCCAGCAGCGTACAAGGACAGGGGAGCGTCTCTGGAAACACCATATATTTT. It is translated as CASSVQGQGSVSGNTIYF. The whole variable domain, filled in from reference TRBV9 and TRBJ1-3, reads DSGVTQTPKHLITATGQRVTLRCSPRSGDLSVYWYQQSLDQGLQFLIQYYNGEERAKGNILERFSAQQFPDLHSELNLSSLELGDSALYFCASSVQGQGSVSGNTIYFGEGSWLTVV.